Below, 19 T cell receptor beta chains from the same sample are listed, as sequenced in a study of early T cells in non-severe SARS-CoV-2 infection. TCRdb called the 5' RACE reads again in MiXCR, with one record for every CDR3 protein. Counted here are about 120,000 distinct CDR3 sequences, around an eighth occurring once; the ten biggest clones make up 3% to 4.5%. The input for sequencing was whole blood, taken at baseline. Source of these receptors: an adult who was a healthcare worker with PCR-confirmed SARS-CoV-2 infection or an uninfected control (not recorded which).

This clonotype was recorded a few times. The rearrangement uses TRBV7-8 and TRBJ1-2; the D is unclear. With 1 base removed from V and 3 bases from J, the gap between germline ends came to 6 bases. From germline, CDR1 is SGHVS and CDR2 FQNEAQ. The CDR3 is 13 amino acids. CDR3 protein: CASSLELDYGYTF. The DNA of the CDR3 is TGTGCCAGCAGCTTAGAATTGGACTATGGCTACACCTTC. Combining the CDR3 with reference TRBV7-8 and TRBJ1-2 gives the whole variable domain GAGVSQSPRYKVAKRGQDVALRCDPISGHVSLFWYQQALGQGPEFLTYFQNEAQLDKSGLPSDRFFAERPEGSVSTLKIQRTQQEDSAVYLCASSLELDYGYTFGSGTRLTVV.

This clonotype has only a few counts. CDR3 coding DNA: TGTGCCTGGGGAAGGGGGGAAAACACTGAAGCTTTCTTT. It yields the protein CAWGRGENTEAFF. The rearrangement joins TRBV30 to TRBJ1-1; maybe TRBD1 (6 bases). The V end was cut by 5 bases, the J end by 2 bases, with 12 bases between. Germline V gene sequence: CDR1 GTSNPN, CDR2 SVGIG (reference sequence). The CDR3 is 13 amino acids.

This clonotype was seen at least ten times. This sequence joins TRBV30 and TRBJ1-4; TRBD1 might be the D (6 bases). This CDR3 has 14 residues. V lost 3 bases to trimming and J lost 7 bases, with 15 bases between them. Germline-derived CDR1 and CDR2 are GTSNPN and SVGIG (reference sequence). CDR3 residues: CAWRAGVPGEKLFF. CDR3 DNA sequence: TGTGCCTGGAGGGCAGGGGTGCCGGGTGAAAAACTGTTTTTT.

This clonotype has ten or more counts. The chain has TRBV7-2 and TRBJ2-1; no reliable D call. The CDR3 spans 14 residues. The germline V and J ends were trimmed by 1 base and 0 bases, with 4 bases remaining between them. CDR1 SGHTA and CDR2 FQGNSA come from the germline V gene. The CDR3 spells CASSLGSSYNEQFF. Here the CDR3 DNA reads TGTGCCAGCAGCTTAGGGAGCTCCTACAATGAGCAGTTCTTC.

Here the CDR3 reads CASSNDRALLNEQFF. In DNA form, the CDR3 reads TGTGCCAGCAGCAACGACAGGGCCCTCCTCAATGAGCAGTTCTTC. V usage is TRBV6-5 and J usage is TRBJ2-1; TRBD1 agrees at 7 bases. The CDR3 has 15 residues. V lost 6 bases to trimming and J lost 6 bases; unmatched junction nucleotides: 11. The V gene's germline CDR1 is MNHEY and CDR2 SVGAGI.

This clonotype was observed a handful of times. CDR3 nucleotide sequence: TGTGCCAGCAGCCAAGATGGGAGCGGTTCCAATGAGCAGTTCTTC. It codes for CASSQDGSGSNEQFF. This chain joins TRBV3-1 and TRBJ2-1, with D possibly being TRBD2 (5 bases). Germline CDR1 reads LGHDT; CDR2 reads YNNKEL (reference sequence). Trimming took off 0 bases at V and 6 bases at J, with 12 bases between the two ends. The CDR3 totals 15 residues.

The chain is built from TRBV2 and TRBJ2-7; D remains ambiguous. This CDR3 is built from 13 residues. V dropped 3 bases and J dropped 2 bases, with 8 bases sitting between them. Germline CDR1 SNHLY, CDR2 FYNNEI. The CDR3 DNA reads TGTGCCAGCAGTGAGGGCCGGGCCTACGAGCAGTACTTC. Translating gives CASSEGRAYEQYF.

This chain uses TRBV7-9 with TRBJ1-2; the D is unclear. The CDR3 is 13 amino acids. The ends were cut back, 5 bases at V and 0 bases at J, with 7 bases in the middle. Germline V gives CDR1 SEHNR, CDR2 FQNEAQ (reference sequence). The CDR3 spells CASSRGANYGYTF. CDR3 DNA: TGTGCCAGCAGCCGAGGAGCTAACTATGGCTACACCTTC.

This clonotype was observed a few times. A read error may account for a junction end that differs from germline. This chain connects TRBV12-3 or TRBV12-4 to TRBJ2-7; possibly TRBD2 for D (5 bases). The CDR3 length is 14 residues. The CDR3 bases are TGTGTCAGCACCCGAGGGTTGAGCTCCTACGAGCAGTACTTC. Translating gives CVSTRGLSSYEQYF.

The sample holds a few counts of this clonotype. The J gene is TRBJ1-5, the V gene TRBV28; no definite D call. V dropped 3 bases and J dropped 8 bases, with 5 bases sitting between them. There are 11 residues in the CDR3. Germline V gene data show CDR1 as MDHEN and CDR2 as SYDVKM. This CDR3 is CASSFREPQHF. The CDR3, as DNA: TGTGCCAGCAGTTTTAGGGAGCCCCAGCATTTT.

J is TRBJ2-7 and V is TRBV2; D is possibly TRBD1 (6 bases). From germline, CDR1 is SNHLY and CDR2 FYNNEI. The CDR3 is made up of 12 amino acids. Trimming cost V 7 bases and J 6 bases, with 13 bases left between them. The CDR3 region is CASKTDRPEQYF. DNA of the CDR3: TGTGCCAGCAAAACCGACAGGCCCGAGCAGTACTTC.

This clonotype was detected only a few times. This chain links TRBV29-1 with TRBJ1-2, with D perhaps TRBD1 (5 bases). The CDR3 runs 12 residues. The ends were cut back, 7 bases at V and 8 bases at J, with 17 bases in the middle. Per the germline V gene, CDR1 is SQVTM and CDR2 is ANQGSEA. The CDR3 sequence is CSAMGRTSGYTF. CDR3 sequence (DNA): TGCAGCGCAATGGGACGTACCAGCGGCTACACCTTC. Supplemented by reference TRBV29-1 and TRBJ1-2, the full variable domain reads SAVISQKPSRDICQRGTSLTIQCQVDSQVTMMFWYRQQPGQSLTLIATANQGSEATYESGFVIDKFPISRPNLTFSTLTVSNMSPEDSSIYLCSAMGRTSGYTFGSGTRLTVV.

V is TRBV12-3 or TRBV12-4 and J is TRBJ2-7, with D unresolved. The CDR3 sequence is 13 residues long. V lost 5 bases and J lost 3, with 11 bases in between. DNA for the CDR3: TGTGCCAGCAGTCCTATGGGCAGCTACGAGCAGTACTTC. Encoded protein: CASSPMGSYEQYF.

A few counts support this clonotype. The chain joins TRBV5-4 to TRBJ2-3; 7 bases are shared with TRBD1. CDR1 and CDR2 from the germline V gene are SGHNT and YYREEE (reference sequence). V was pared by 6 bases and J by 2 bases, with 6 bases of the junction left unmatched. The CDR3 has 14 amino acids. CDR3 region: CASNLTGVTDTQYF. The CDR3 coding sequence is TGTGCCAGCAACCTAACAGGGGTCACAGATACGCAGTATTTT. The variable domain in full, with the rest retrieved from reference TRBV5-4 and TRBJ2-3, is ETGVTQSPTHLIKTRGQQVTLRCSSQSGHNTVSWYQQALGQGPQFIFQYYREEENGRGNFPPRFSGLQFPNYSSELNVNALELDDSALYLCASNLTGVTDTQYFGPGTRLTVL.

This chain connects TRBV19 to TRBJ1-4, with 7 bases identical to TRBD1. From germline, CDR1 is LNHDA and CDR2 SQIVND (reference sequence). The ends lost 3 bases at V and 5 bases at J; junction bases unmatched: 3. CDR3 length: 14 amino acids. The CDR3 nucleotides read TGTGCCAGTAGTATGACCAGGGGGAATGAAAAACTGTTTTTT. This encodes CASSMTRGNEKLFF.

V is TRBV6-2 or TRBV6-3 and J is TRBJ1-2; D may be TRBD1 (6 bases). This CDR3 has 15 amino acids. Germline CDR1 MNHEY, CDR2 SVGEGT. V lost 2 bases and J lost 3, with 13 bases in between. CDR3 nucleotides: TGTGCCAGCAGTTACCCAACAGGGATCGACTATGGCTACACCTTC. This sequence encodes CASSYPTGIDYGYTF.

This clonotype has a handful of counts. The chain is built from TRBV4-2 and TRBJ2-1; D unclear. V shed 0 bases and J shed 1 base, with 10 bases lying between them. CDR1 and CDR2 from the germline V gene are LGHNA and YNFKEQ. This CDR3 region has 16 residues. Written as DNA, the CDR3 is TGTGCCAGCAGCCAAGATCCGGCGTGGTCCTACAATGAGCAGTTCTTC. Translating it yields CASSQDPAWSYNEQFF.

The sample holds a few counts of this clonotype. The chain combines TRBV28 with TRBJ2-1, with 7 bases identical to TRBD1. The CDR3 runs to 15 residues. J was trimmed by 1 base and V by 5 bases; bases with no gene match: 5. CDR1 is MDHEN, CDR2 SYDVKM, per germline. Written as DNA, the CDR3 is TGTGCCAGCAGTATGGACAGGAGATCCTACAATGAGCAGTTCTTC. Translated, it gives CASSMDRRSYNEQFF.

The sample holds a few counts of this clonotype. The genes are TRBV3-1 and TRBJ1-4; TRBD1 matches 7 bases. Trimming cost V 7 bases and J 8 bases; bases outside gene matches: 13. This CDR3 is built from 15 residues. Germline CDR1 and CDR2: LGHDT and YNNKEL (reference sequence). This chain's CDR3 is CASIGPGGGREKLFF. The CDR3 DNA sequence: TGTGCCAGCATTGGTCCCGGAGGGGGCCGCGAAAAACTGTTTTTT.